This is a list of T cell receptor beta chains from one sample in a study of T and B cells in COVID-19 patients. MiXCR, applied by TCRdb to the multiplex PCR reads, yields one record per CDR3 protein. The data contain around 5,200 distinct CDR3 sequences, 27% of them singletons. The sequencing sample was made of blood. The source of these receptors is a human donor with active COVID-19. CDR3s leave out the opening cysteine and the closing phenylalanine or tryptophan. The D gene is left open where the match is weak.

TRBV6-5	-	TRBJ1-2	12	ASSEKEGGDGYT
TRBV5-4	-	TRBJ1-2	12	ASSLIQGLYGYT
TRBV6-2/TRBV6-3	TRBD1	TRBJ2-7	15	ASSTALLAGQGTEQY
TRBV6-1	-	TRBJ1-5	12	ASRHNRGNQPQH
TRBV28	-	TRBJ2-1	10	ASSEARNEQF
TRBV6-5	-	TRBJ2-2	11	ASSYREAGELF
TRBV20-1	-	TRBJ1-2	11	SAREALAYGYT
TRBV27	-	TRBJ1-5	11	ASSFLINQPQH
TRBV6-5	-	TRBJ1-6	17	ASSYSIPQLRARRSPLH
TRBV29-1	-	TRBJ1-1	10	STGDLGTEAF
TRBV6-1	-	TRBJ1-6	11	ASTTTRGPSFH
TRBV6-1	-	TRBJ1-2	14	ASRGGDLRLIYGYT
TRBV5-4	TRBD1	TRBJ1-5	11	ASSPRQGQPQH
TRBV5-1	-	TRBJ1-2	12	ASSLGGLDSGYT
TRBV18	TRBD1	TRBJ1-2	12	ASSRRGLGYGYT
TRBV18	TRBD2	TRBJ2-1	14	ASSRQTSGSYNEQF
TRBV5-1	-	TRBJ2-1	12	ASSLDGPRDEQF
TRBV19	-	TRBJ2-5	12	ASRSLGGPSTQY
TRBV19	-	TRBJ2-7	10	ASSSRIYEQY
TRBV30	-	TRBJ2-1	9	AWIPGREQF
TRBV5-4	-	TRBJ2-1	13	ASSLGGLSYNEQF
TRBV6-2/TRBV6-3	-	TRBJ2-3	14	ASSYEVGYFTDTQY
TRBV15	-	TRBJ1-5	11	ATSRDLRQPQH
TRBV19	-	TRBJ1-6	10	ASSLGGSPLH
TRBV28	-	TRBJ2-7	12	ASSLPGGFYEQY
TRBV7-2	-	TRBJ2-5	11	ASSLIQRETQY
TRBV20-1	-	TRBJ2-7	11	SARRAVGEEQY
TRBV24-1	-	TRBJ2-1	13	ATSGYAGGFDEQF
TRBV11-2	-	TRBJ2-5	12	ASSLERIQETQY
TRBV6-2/TRBV6-3	-	TRBJ1-2	12	ASSYSNVQYGYT
TRBV5-1	TRBD2	TRBJ2-7	13	ASSPWGSGNYEQY
TRBV6-2/TRBV6-3	-	TRBJ2-7	12	ASALLGAAGEQY
TRBV11-1	-	TRBJ1-6	11	ASSLRPNSPLH
TRBV20-1	-	TRBJ1-1	9	SARGVAEAF
TRBV7-2	-	TRBJ1-1	8	ASQRYSLL
TRBV12-3/TRBV12-4	-	TRBJ1-1	12	ASSKRGVNTEAF
TRBV6-5	TRBD1	TRBJ1-2	13	ASSALGQGARGYT
TRBV18	-	TRBJ2-7	10	ASTPDNYEQY
TRBV20-1	TRBD2	TRBJ2-5	12	SARDNSGGETQY
TRBV6-4	TRBD2	TRBJ2-1	13	ASSDGTSVSNEQF
TRBV6-5	-	TRBJ1-6	14	ASRPSRGFSNSPLH
TRBV5-6	-	TRBJ1-2	12	ASSSRVGNYGYT
TRBV19	-	TRBJ2-5	11	ASSMGRDGTQY
TRBV29-1	TRBD1	TRBJ1-4	12	SVDPGTGASDLF
TRBV27	TRBD2	TRBJ2-3	15	ASSLKREGQSLDTQY
TRBV7-9	-	TRBJ1-5	12	ASSLLGGNQPQH
TRBV27	TRBD1	TRBJ2-2	13	ASTPGTGPTGELF
TRBV18	TRBD1	TRBJ1-5	15	ASSPGTGSYSNQPQH
TRBV5-1	TRBD1	TRBJ1-6	12	ASRPDRGESPLH
TRBV5-4	-	TRBJ1-3	14	ASSWDPRPTGNTIY
TRBV7-2	TRBD1	TRBJ2-4	13	ASSLGGQGGNIQY
TRBV19	TRBD1	TRBJ2-3	12	ASSPRQGSDTQY
TRBV18	-	TRBJ2-2	11	ASSLDGPGELF
TRBV7-9	-	TRBJ2-2	12	ASSLLPYTGELF
TRBV20-1	TRBD2	TRBJ2-5	12	SATSRDYQETQY
TRBV10-3	-	TRBJ1-2	13	AISPRGPSPPGYT